This record covers a single T cell receptor (beta chain). Original methodology: Scientists estimated how many nucleated cells there were by amplifying reference gene primers. The data were produced by immunoSEQ multiplex PCR, yet TCRdb's version contains in-frame clones alone and is incomplete. The V and J calls and clone size were taken over from that table, and D and trimming were inferred from the DNA. Found here are 240,000 or so clones, approximately 82% of them singletons; the top ten hold about 2%. These data are taken from a study of blood T cell repertoires in COVID-19. Study in general: Samples representing acute and convalescent COVID-19 were sourced from the United States, Italy and Spain. The analysed material was cDNA or gDNA that came from T cells, B-cell-depleted T cells, or PBMCs.

The CDR3 runs to 14 residues. From germline, CDR1 is SGHTA and CDR2 FQGNSA. V was trimmed by 2 bases and J by 7 bases, leaving 14 bases between them. This TCR was sampled from a woman older than 75 with acute or convalescent COVID-19. The gene calls are TRBV7-2 and TRBJ1-2, with unresolved D. Sequencing was done on a sample of peripheral blood. DNA of the CDR3: TGTGCCAGCAGCTTAACGGGAATAGGAATTGGCTACACCTTC. It specifies CASSLTGIGIGYTF.